This passage covers 2 T cell receptor beta chains from one sample sequenced in a study of T cells in Graves' hyperthyroidism and ophthalmopathy. Template material for amplifying TCR beta CDR3 regions consisted of RNA transcripts. HTBI primers were employed in a first-round RT-PCR of the TCR CDR3. TCRdb reanalysed the multiplex PCR reads using MiXCR and keeps one entry per CDR3 protein. The sample includes 90,000 to 120,000 distinct CDR3 sequences, around a sixth of them seen just once. The sequencing input was blood. The receptors stem from a woman aged 50 to 60 with Graves' hyperthyroidism.

This clonotype was counted ten times or more. The chain couples TRBV11-2 to TRBJ2-1; 10 nucleotides agree with TRBD1. The CDR3 is 15 residues long. Germline V CDR1 and CDR2: SGHAT, FQNNGV. With V trimmed by 5 bases and J by 5 bases, 6 bases remained unmatched. Written as DNA, the CDR3 is TGTGCCAGCAGCCCAGGGACAGGGGCGGACAATGAGCAGTTCTTC. Translated: CASSPGTGADNEQFF. Together with reference TRBV11-2 and TRBJ2-1, the CDR3 gives the full variable domain: EAGVAQSPRYKIIEKRQSVAFWCNPISGHATLYWYQQILGQGPKLLIQFQNNGVVDDSQLPKDRFSAERLKGVDSTLKIQPAKLEDSAVYLCASSPGTGADNEQFFGPGTRLTVL.

The V call is TRBV11-2, the J call TRBJ1-1, with 7 bases aligning to TRBD1. CDR1 and CDR2 from the germline V gene are SGHAT and FQNNGV. J was trimmed by 4 bases and V by 5 bases; bases with no gene match: 10. The CDR3 sequence is 15 residues long. CDR3 nucleotide sequence: TGTGCCAGCAGCCCGCGGACAGGCGCACCCACTGAAGCTTTCTTT. Its translation: CASSPRTGAPTEAFF.